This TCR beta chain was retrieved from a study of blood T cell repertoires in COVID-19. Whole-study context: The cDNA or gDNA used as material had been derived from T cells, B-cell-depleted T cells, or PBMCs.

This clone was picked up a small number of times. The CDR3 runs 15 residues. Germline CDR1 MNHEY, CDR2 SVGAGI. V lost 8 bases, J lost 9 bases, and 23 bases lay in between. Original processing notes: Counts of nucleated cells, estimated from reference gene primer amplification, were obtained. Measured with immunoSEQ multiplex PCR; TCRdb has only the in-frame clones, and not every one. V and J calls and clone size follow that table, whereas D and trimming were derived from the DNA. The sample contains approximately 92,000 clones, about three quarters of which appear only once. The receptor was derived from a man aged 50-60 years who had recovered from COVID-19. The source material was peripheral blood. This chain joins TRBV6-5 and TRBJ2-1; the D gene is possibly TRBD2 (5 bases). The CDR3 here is CASRYRLLIEGEQFF. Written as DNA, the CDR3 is TGTGCCAGCCGATACCGGCTACTCATAGAGGGTGAGCAGTTCTTC.